The 27 T cell receptor beta chains given below trace back to one sample, sequenced in a study of T cells after yellow fever vaccination. TCRdb reanalysed the 5' RACE reads using MiXCR and keeps one entry per CDR3 protein. The data contain approximately 300,000 distinct CDR3 sequences, 8.7% of them singletons. Sequences were derived from PBMCs, sampled on the day of the first yellow fever vaccination. The source of these receptors is a man younger than 35 who received the YFV17D yellow fever vaccine.

The chain is built from TRBV7-9 and TRBJ1-4; 7 bases map to TRBD1. CDR1 is SEHNR, CDR2 FQNEAQ, per germline (reference sequence). V trimming: 1 base; J trimming: 6 bases; junction bases outside the gene matches: 5. The CDR3 loop spans 15 amino acids. DNA for the CDR3: TGTGCCAGCAGCTTAGGAGCAGGGGGTGATGAAAAACTGTTTTTT. Its translation is CASSLGAGGDEKLFF.

The table lists this clonotype with a few counts. The V call is TRBV4-1, the J call TRBJ2-1; D is unresolved. Germline CDR1 MGHRA, CDR2 YSYEKL. Between the trimmed V and J ends, which lost 3 bases and 13 bases, there was a span of 19 bases. This CDR3 spans 14 amino acids. This chain's CDR3 is CASSQGLVETHQFF. The CDR3 DNA follows: TGCGCCAGCAGCCAGGGTTTAGTCGAGACCCATCAGTTCTTC.

The chain joins TRBV5-1 to TRBJ2-3; no clear D. The V gene's germline CDR1 is SGHRS and CDR2 YFSETQ. The CDR3 is 15 residues long. V was trimmed by 5 bases and J by 0 bases, leaving 13 bases between them. CDR3: CASRGYSTSTDTQYF. CDR3 nucleotide sequence: TGCGCCAGCAGAGGCTACTCGACGAGCACAGATACGCAGTATTTT. The variable domain in full, completed from reference TRBV5-1 and TRBJ2-3, reads KAGVTQTPRYLIKTRGQQVTLSCSPISGHRSVSWYQQTPGQGLQFLFEYFSETQRNKGNFPGRFSGRQFSNSRSEMNVSTLELGDSALYLCASRGYSTSTDTQYFGPGTRLTVL.

The chain is built from TRBV7-9 and TRBJ2-6, with D hard to call. Trimming took off 1 base at V and 11 bases at J, with 3 bases between the two ends. The CDR3 totals 11 residues. Germline V lookup: CDR1 SEHNR, CDR2 FQNEAQ (reference sequence). CDR3 amino acids: CASSLVDVLTF. The DNA for the CDR3 is TGTGCCAGCAGCTTAGTTGACGTCCTGACTTTC.

The gene calls are TRBV24-1 and TRBJ2-3; D is perhaps TRBD2 (6 bases). CDR1 and CDR2 from the germline V gene are KGHDR and SFDVKD. The germline V and J ends were trimmed by 9 bases and 6 bases, with 9 bases remaining between them. The CDR3 length is 11 residues. The CDR3 DNA is TGTGCCACCGGGGGGTCGGATACGCAGTATTTT. Its translation: CATGGSDTQYF.

The chain is built from TRBV20-1 and TRBJ1-5; D gene uncertain. V lost 5 bases and J lost 3, with 11 bases in between. This CDR3 spans 13 amino acids. Germline CDR1 and CDR2: DFQATT and SNEGSKA (reference sequence). The CDR3 nucleotides are TGCAGTGCTTCCAGAAGCACCAATCAGCCCCAGCATTTT. As protein: CSASRSTNQPQHF.

Turning to this clonotype: This likely comes from a read error, as the CDR3 has no conserved phenylalanine or tryptophan at its end. The chain uses TRBV5-1 and TRBJ2-5; 7 bases agree with TRBD2. V shed 1 base and J 3 bases; nucleotides not matched to a gene: 3. Looked up from germline, CDR1 is SGHRS and CDR2 is YFSETQ. The CDR3 runs to 14 residues. In DNA form, the CDR3 reads TGCGCCAGCAGCTTGTGGGGGGGAGAAGAGACCCAGTACTCC. This gives the protein CASSLWGGEETQYS.

This clonotype was seen more than once but under ten times. The chain uses TRBV9 and TRBJ2-5; D gene uncertain. V lost 0 bases and J 4 bases, leaving 10 bases between the germline ends. The CDR3 is 14 amino acids. Germline CDR1 SGDLS, CDR2 YYNGEE. The CDR3 sequence is CASSVGVGRETQYF. Written as DNA, the CDR3 is TGTGCCAGCAGCGTAGGTGTAGGCCGAGAGACCCAGTACTTC.

The V and J genes are TRBV5-6 and TRBJ1-5; the match to TRBD1 covers 12 bases. V was pared by 9 bases and J by 5 bases, with 9 bases of the junction left unmatched. The germline CDR1 and CDR2 sequences are SGHDT and YYEEEE. The length of the CDR3 is 15 residues. This chain's CDR3 is CAIGPGTGGDQPQHF. For the CDR3, the DNA is TGTGCCATCGGCCCCGGGACAGGGGGCGATCAGCCCCAGCATTTT.

In this sample, this clonotype turned up many times. J is TRBJ2-3 and V is TRBV4-3; TRBD2 agrees at 7 bases. CDR3 length: 16 residues. With 1 base clipped from V and 3 bases from J, the junction kept 7 bases outside the gene matches. Germline V CDR1 and CDR2: LGHNA, YSLEER. CDR3 nucleotides: TGCGCCAGCAGCCAAGGCGCCGGGACTATGACAGATACGCAGTATTTT. It translates to CASSQGAGTMTDTQYF.

This clonotype appeared many times. This rearrangement joins TRBV27 to TRBJ2-2, with D perhaps assigned TRBD1 or TRBD2 (5 bases each). Trimming shortened V by 2 bases and J by 9 bases, and 7 bases separated the two germline ends. The CDR3 is 12 residues long. The germline gives CDR1 MNHEY, CDR2 SMNVEV (reference sequence). The CDR3, as DNA: TGTGCCAGCAGTTTAGGGGGTCGGGAGCTGTTTTTT. Its translation: CASSLGGRELFF.

This clonotype was observed a few times. V is TRBV20-1 and J is TRBJ2-1; 8 positions match TRBD2. V was clipped by 0 bases and J by 7 bases; unmatched bases: 8. Germline V gene sequence: CDR1 DFQATT, CDR2 SNEGSKA (reference sequence). The CDR3 spans 15 residues. The CDR3 here is CSARDSGGTGNEQFF. The CDR3 DNA reads as TGCAGTGCTAGAGATTCGGGGGGGACCGGAAATGAGCAGTTCTTC.

This clonotype has ten or more counts. The rearrangement links TRBV20-1 to TRBJ2-3; TRBD2 agrees at 14 bases. In germline, CDR1 is DFQATT, CDR2 SNEGSKA (reference sequence). Trimming cost V 0 bases and J 4 bases; bases outside gene matches: 0. CDR3 length: 15 amino acids. The CDR3: CSAREGLAGADTQYF. For the CDR3, the DNA is TGCAGTGCTAGAGAGGGACTAGCGGGGGCAGATACGCAGTATTTT.

This clonotype was seen a handful of times. V gene TRBV5-1 combines with J gene TRBJ2-7; TRBD2 is a possible D gene (5 bases). The V end lost 9 bases, the J end lost 2 bases, and 15 bases lay between the germline ends. Germline CDR1 is SGHRS and CDR2 is YFSETQ. The CDR3 runs to 13 residues. CDR3: CATALGATYEQYF. DNA of the CDR3: TGCGCCACGGCACTAGGCGCAACCTACGAGCAGTACTTC.

This clonotype was observed at least ten times. The chain couples TRBV29-1 to TRBJ2-2, with D unclear. Germline V gene data show CDR1 as SQVTM and CDR2 as ANQGSEA. The V end was cut by 7 bases, the J end by 1 base, with 7 bases between. The CDR3 has 12 residues. Here the CDR3 reads CSARRNTGELFF. CDR3 DNA sequence: TGCAGCGCCCGTCGGAACACCGGGGAGCTGTTTTTT.

The CDR3 DNA sequence: TGTGCCAGCAGCCCCTCCTTGGTAGCGGAGAGCTCCTACAATGAGCAGTTCTTC. Amino acids: CASSPSLVAESSYNEQFF. The chain carries TRBV3-1 and TRBJ2-1; D is perhaps TRBD2 (6 bases). The CDR3 totals 18 residues. Germline CDR1 reads LGHDT; CDR2 reads YNNKEL (reference sequence). V was clipped by 4 bases and J by 0 bases, with 19 bases between them.

The V and J genes are TRBV5-6 and TRBJ1-6, with D perhaps matching TRBD1 (6 bases). V lost 2 bases to trimming and J lost 8 bases, with 17 bases between them. Per germline, CDR1 SGHDT and CDR2 YYEEEE. The CDR3 runs to 16 residues. This chain's CDR3 is CASSLWGGGMDSPLHF. In DNA, the CDR3 is TGTGCCAGCAGCTTATGGGGAGGGGGAATGGATTCACCCCTCCACTTT. Full variable domain (rest looked up from reference TRBV5-6 and TRBJ1-6): DAGVTQSPTHLIKTRGQQVTLRCSPKSGHDTVSWYQQALGQGPQFIFQYYEEEERQRGNFPDRFSGHQFPNYSSELNVNALLLGDSALYLCASSLWGGGMDSPLHFGNGTRLTVT.

V is TRBV4-2 and J is TRBJ2-3, with a tentative D call TRBD2 (5 bases). CDR1 LGHNA and CDR2 YNFKEQ come from the germline V gene. This CDR3 is 17 amino acids long. The V gene lost 0 bases and the J gene lost 2 bases, with 15 bases spanning the gap. CDR3 in DNA: TGTGCCAGCAGCCAAGATATCCTAGCCGAATACACAGATACGCAGTATTTT. It translates to CASSQDILAEYTDTQYF.

The chain combines TRBV9 with TRBJ2-5; 9 bases are a match to TRBD2. Germline V gene data show CDR1 as SGDLS and CDR2 as YYNGEE. The CDR3 is made up of 16 amino acids. J gave up 5 bases and V 4 bases, and 12 bases lay outside the gene matches. CDR3 in amino acids: CASSSYSGGPAETQYF. The DNA of the CDR3 is TGTGCCAGCAGCTCCTATAGCGGGGGCCCCGCGGAGACCCAGTACTTC.

This clonotype was detected only a few times. The gene calls are TRBV5-5 and TRBJ2-7; D tentatively fits TRBD1 or TRBD2 (5 bases each). CDR3 length equals 14 residues. V lost 2 bases and J lost 1, with 10 bases in between. From germline, CDR1 is SGHKS and CDR2 YYEKEE (reference sequence). This chain's CDR3 is CASSFRDASYEQYV. CDR3 DNA sequence: TGTGCCAGCAGCTTCCGGGACGCATCCTACGAGCAGTACGTC.

Ten or more counts support this clonotype. The rearrangement uses TRBV2 and TRBJ2-5, with 7 bases matching TRBD2. The CDR3 runs to 13 residues. V was clipped by 4 bases and J by 5 bases; unmatched bases: 4. Per germline, CDR1 SNHLY and CDR2 FYNNEI. In nucleotides, the CDR3 is TGTGCCAGCAGTGGACTAGCCAGGGAGACCCAGTACTTC. It specifies CASSGLARETQYF.

This chain uses TRBV5-1 with TRBJ2-3, with D tentatively TRBD2 (6 bases). This CDR3 comprises 14 residues. V was pared by 0 bases and J by 5 bases, with 10 bases between. From germline, CDR1 is SGHRS and CDR2 YFSETQ. Here the CDR3 DNA reads TGCGCCAGCAGCTTGGGTCAGGGAGGAGATACGCAGTATTTT. Translated: CASSLGQGGDTQYF.

The chain joins TRBV7-8 to TRBJ1-6; D perhaps matches TRBD1 (5 bases). The CDR3 is made up of 17 amino acids. V lost 7 bases, J lost 4 bases, and 20 bases lay in between. Germline V gene data show CDR1 as SGHVS and CDR2 as FQNEAQ. The CDR3 region is CASNLQAQGVYNSPLHF. The CDR3 nucleotides read TGTGCCAGCAATCTTCAGGCCCAGGGCGTGTATAATTCACCCCTCCACTTT.

This clonotype was detected only a few times. The CDR3 is CASRSPGDEKLFF. CDR3 coding DNA: TGTGCCAGCCGATCCCCTGGGGATGAAAAACTGTTTTTT. The chain is built from TRBV28 and TRBJ1-4; D is unclear. This CDR3 has 13 amino acids. The germline V and J ends were trimmed by 8 bases and 6 bases, with 13 bases remaining between them. Looked up from germline, CDR1 is MDHEN and CDR2 is SYDVKM.

This clonotype was counted ten times or more. The chain uses TRBV5-1 and TRBJ1-1; the D is unclear. This CDR3 spans 15 amino acids. Trimming took off 1 base at V and 4 bases at J, with 14 bases between the two ends. CDR1 is SGHRS, CDR2 YFSETQ, per germline. The CDR3 bases are TGCGCCAGCAGCTTGCGAAGTGAGAGCGGCACTGAAGCTTTCTTT. Residues: CASSLRSESGTEAFF. Looking up the rest from reference TRBV5-1 and TRBJ1-1 gives the full variable domain: KAGVTQTPRYLIKTRGQQVTLSCSPISGHRSVSWYQQTPGQGLQFLFEYFSETQRNKGNFPGRFSGRQFSNSRSEMNVSTLELGDSALYLCASSLRSESGTEAFFGQGTRLTVV.

This clonotype was counted only a few times. V gene TRBV6-2 or TRBV6-3 combines with J gene TRBJ2-5; D unclear. V was trimmed by 3 bases and J by 0 bases, leaving 5 bases between them. The CDR3 is made up of 13 amino acids. Germline CDR1 is MNHEY and CDR2 is SVGEGT. The DNA of the CDR3 is TGTGCCAGCAGTTATCCGAACCAAGAGACCCAGTACTTC. Amino acids: CASSYPNQETQYF.

This clonotype was observed a few times. V is TRBV10-2 and J is TRBJ2-1, with 13 bases identical to TRBD2. Trimming took 5 bases from V and 6 from J; bases not matched to a gene: 4. Germline V gives CDR1 WSHSY, CDR2 SAAADI. This CDR3 comprises 15 residues. CDR3 DNA sequence: TGCGCCAGCAGTATTACTAGCGGGGGGGGCAATGAGCAGTTCTTC. This codes for CASSITSGGGNEQFF.